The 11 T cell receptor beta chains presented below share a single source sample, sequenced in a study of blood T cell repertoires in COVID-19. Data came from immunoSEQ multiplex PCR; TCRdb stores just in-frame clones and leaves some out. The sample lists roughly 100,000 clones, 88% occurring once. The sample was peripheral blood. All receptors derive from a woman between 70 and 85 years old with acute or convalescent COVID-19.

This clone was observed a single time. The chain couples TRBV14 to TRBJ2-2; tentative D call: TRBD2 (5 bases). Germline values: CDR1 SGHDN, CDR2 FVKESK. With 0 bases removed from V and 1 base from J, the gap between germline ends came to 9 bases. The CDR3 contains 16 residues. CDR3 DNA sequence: TGTGCCAGCAGCCAAGATGGAGGCAGGAACACCGGGGAGCTGTTTTTT. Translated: CASSQDGGRNTGELFF.

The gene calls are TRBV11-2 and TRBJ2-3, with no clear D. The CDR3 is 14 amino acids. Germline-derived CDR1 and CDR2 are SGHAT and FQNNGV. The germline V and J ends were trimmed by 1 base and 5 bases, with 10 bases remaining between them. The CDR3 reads CASSLGPRKDTQYF. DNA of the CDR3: TGTGCCAGCAGCTTAGGGCCTAGGAAAGATACGCAGTATTTT.

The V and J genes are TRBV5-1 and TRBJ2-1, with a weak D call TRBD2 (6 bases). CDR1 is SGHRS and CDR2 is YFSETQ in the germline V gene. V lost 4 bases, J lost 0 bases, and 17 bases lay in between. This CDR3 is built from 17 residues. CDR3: CASSPPGGVFSYNEQFF. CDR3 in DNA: TGCGCCAGCAGCCCACCAGGAGGGGTGTTCTCCTACAATGAGCAGTTCTTC.

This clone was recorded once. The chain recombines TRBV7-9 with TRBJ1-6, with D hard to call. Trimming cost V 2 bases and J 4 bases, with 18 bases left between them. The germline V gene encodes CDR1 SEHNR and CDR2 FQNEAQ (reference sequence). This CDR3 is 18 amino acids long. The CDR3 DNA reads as TGTGCCAGCAGCTTATCCCTAATAGCGGGAGATTATAATTCACCCCTCCACTTT. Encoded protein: CASSLSLIAGDYNSPLHF.

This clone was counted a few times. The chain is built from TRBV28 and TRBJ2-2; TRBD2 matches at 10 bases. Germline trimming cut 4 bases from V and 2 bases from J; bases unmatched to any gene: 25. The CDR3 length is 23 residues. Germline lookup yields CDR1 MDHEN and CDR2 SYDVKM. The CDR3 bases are TGTGCCAGCAGTTCCCTGGGGCTAGCGGGAGAAAGGAGGGATGAACTAAACACCGGGGAGCTGTTTTTT. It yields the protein CASSSLGLAGERRDELNTGELFF.

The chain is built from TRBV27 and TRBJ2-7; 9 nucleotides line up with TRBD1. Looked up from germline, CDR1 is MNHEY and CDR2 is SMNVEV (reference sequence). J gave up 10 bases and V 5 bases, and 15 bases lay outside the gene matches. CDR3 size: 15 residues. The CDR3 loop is CASSSRTGVGSLQYF. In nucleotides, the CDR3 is TGTGCCAGCAGTAGTCGGACAGGGGTGGGATCATTACAGTACTTC.

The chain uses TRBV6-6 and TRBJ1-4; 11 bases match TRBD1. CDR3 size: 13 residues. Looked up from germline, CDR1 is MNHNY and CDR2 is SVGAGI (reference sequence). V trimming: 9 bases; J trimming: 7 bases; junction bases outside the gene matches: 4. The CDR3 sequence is CASRDRGGEKLFF. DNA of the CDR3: TGTGCCAGTCGGGACAGGGGGGGTGAAAAACTGTTTTTT.

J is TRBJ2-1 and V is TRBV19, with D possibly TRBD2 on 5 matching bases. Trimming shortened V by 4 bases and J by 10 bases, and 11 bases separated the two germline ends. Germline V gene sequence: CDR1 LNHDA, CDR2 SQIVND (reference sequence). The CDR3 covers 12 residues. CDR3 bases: TGTGCCAGTAGTAGGAGCGGCCCAGAGCAGTTCTTC. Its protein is CASSRSGPEQFF.

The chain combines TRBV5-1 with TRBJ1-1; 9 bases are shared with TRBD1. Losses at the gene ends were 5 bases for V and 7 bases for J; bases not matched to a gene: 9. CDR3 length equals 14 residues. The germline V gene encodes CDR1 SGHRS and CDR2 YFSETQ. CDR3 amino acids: CASRFTGGSFEAFF. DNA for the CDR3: TGCGCCAGCAGATTTACAGGGGGCTCGTTTGAAGCTTTCTTT.

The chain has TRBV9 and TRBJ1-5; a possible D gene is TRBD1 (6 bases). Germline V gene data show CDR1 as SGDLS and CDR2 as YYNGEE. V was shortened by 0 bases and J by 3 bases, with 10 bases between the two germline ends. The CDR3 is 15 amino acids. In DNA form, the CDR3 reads TGTGCCAGCAGCGTAGACCACAGGGACAATCAGCCCCAGCATTTT. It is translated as CASSVDHRDNQPQHF.

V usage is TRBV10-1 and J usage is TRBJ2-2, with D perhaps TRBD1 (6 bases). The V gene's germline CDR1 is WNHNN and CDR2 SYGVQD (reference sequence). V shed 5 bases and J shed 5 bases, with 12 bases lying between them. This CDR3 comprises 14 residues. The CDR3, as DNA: TGCGCCAGCAGTTTCGACAGGACGACCGGGGAGCTGTTTTTT. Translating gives CASSFDRTTGELFF.